The T cell receptor (beta chain) under discussion was sequenced for a study of T cell responses to AZD1222 COVID-19 vaccine. Study conclusions and caveats: The peak T cell response came first, and repertoires were sampled only after it.

Germline loops: CDR1 LGHDT, CDR2 YNNKEL (reference sequence). V dropped 6 bases and J dropped 0 bases, with 5 bases sitting between them. The CDR3 sequence is 12 residues long. About this clone itself: Its specificity is unknown.

The repertoire was sequenced with immunoSEQ multiplex PCR; TCRdb's copy has only in-frame clones and lacks some. This table has approximately 220,000 clones, roughly 91% appearing once. The chain combines TRBV3-1 (or the pseudogene TRBV3-2) with TRBJ1-1, with D hard to call. Sequences were derived from peripheral blood, sampled on day 0 of MenACWY control vaccination. The TCR was taken from an adult in good health. CDR3 region: CASRHLNTEAFF. The CDR3 coding sequence is TGTGCCAGCAGACATTTGAACACTGAAGCTTTCTTT.